Presented here are 23 T cell receptor beta chains from one specimen sequenced in a study of cytomegalovirus exposure and HLA in healthy donors. Primers: 60 Vbeta forward and 13 Jbeta reverse. Sequencing was performed with immunoSEQ multiplex PCR; in TCRdb, only in-frame clones are kept and a portion is missing. The repertoire holds about 130,000 clones, with roughly 80% as singletons. Input material: PBMCs. The receptors originated from a man between 18 and 29 years old in good health and CMV-seropositive.

The V call is TRBV7-3, the J call TRBJ1-1, with D unclear. Trimming took 2 bases from V and 2 from J, leaving 6 bases between them. There are 13 residues in the CDR3. From germline, CDR1 is SGHTA and CDR2 FQGTGA. The CDR3 protein is CASSLSLNTEAFF. In DNA form, the CDR3 reads TGTGCCAGCAGCTTATCTTTAAACACTGAAGCTTTCTTT.

This clone came up once. The V and J genes are TRBV13 and TRBJ2-7; 10 positions agree with TRBD1. The CDR3 totals 13 residues. With 6 bases clipped from V and 4 bases from J, the junction kept 3 bases outside the gene matches. Germline loops: CDR1 PRHDT, CDR2 FYEKMQ (reference sequence). CDR3 DNA: TGTGCCAGCAGGCGGACAGGGGGATACGAGCAGTACTTC. Translation gives CASRRTGGYEQYF.

V is TRBV11-2 and J is TRBJ2-5; TRBD2 aligns across 13 bases. J lost 5 bases, V lost 2 bases, and 11 bases had no gene match. This CDR3 is built from 18 residues. Per germline, CDR1 SGHAT and CDR2 FQNNGV. The CDR3 loop reads CASSLFPTSGGPMETQYF. As DNA, the CDR3 is TGTGCCAGCAGCTTATTTCCGACTAGCGGGGGGCCGATGGAGACCCAGTACTTC.

This clone was seen more than once but under ten times. The V gene is TRBV4-2, the J gene TRBJ2-5, with 9 bases lining up with TRBD1. This CDR3 comprises 16 residues. The J segment lost 4 bases and the V segment lost 1 base, leaving 7 bases of the junction unmatched. Germline V lookup: CDR1 LGHNA, CDR2 YNFKEQ. The CDR3 nucleotides read TGTGCCAGCAGCCAAGCGGGTCAGGGACAGGGAGAGACCCAGTACTTC. Its protein is CASSQAGQGQGETQYF.

The chain recombines TRBV5-1 with TRBJ2-1, with 15 bases fitting TRBD2. Trimming removed 9 bases from V and 10 bases from J; junction bases left unmatched: 8. Looked up from germline, CDR1 is SGHRS and CDR2 is YFSETQ. This CDR3 is 14 amino acids long. CDR3 region: CATAGLAGGLEQFF. CDR3 in DNA: TGCGCCACCGCGGGACTAGCGGGGGGTCTGGAGCAGTTCTTC.

The chain recombines TRBV5-1 with TRBJ2-4; 7 positions match TRBD1. Per the germline V gene, CDR1 is SGHRS and CDR2 is YFSETQ. J gave up 7 bases and V 0 bases, and 4 bases lay outside the gene matches. The length of the CDR3 is 14 residues. As DNA, the CDR3 is TGCGCCAGCAGCTTGGAAGTGACAGGGAACATTCAGTACTTC. Translation gives CASSLEVTGNIQYF.

The CDR3 reads CASSFSGGTSETQYF. Written as DNA, the CDR3 is TGTGCCAGCAGCTTTTCCGGGGGGACTTCAGAGACCCAGTACTTC. This rearrangement joins TRBV5-8 to TRBJ2-5, with 7 bases aligning to TRBD2. CDR1 SGHTS and CDR2 YDEGEE come from the germline V gene. The V gene end was trimmed by 2 bases and the J gene end by 4 bases; junction bases not matched to a gene: 8. The CDR3 is made up of 15 amino acids.

This clone was detected a few times. The chain is built from TRBV6-5 and TRBJ1-2, with no clear D. V dropped 7 bases and J dropped 6 bases, with 15 bases sitting between them. The CDR3 is made up of 13 amino acids. Germline V gives CDR1 MNHEY, CDR2 SVGAGI. The DNA of the CDR3 is TGTGCCAGCACCGACTGGATCTCGCATGGCTACACCTTC. Its translation is CASTDWISHGYTF.

The chain couples TRBV2 to TRBJ2-1; 10 nucleotides line up with TRBD1. The CDR3 has 15 residues. Germline V gene data show CDR1 as SNHLY and CDR2 as FYNNEI. Trimming at V came to 3 bases and at J to 7 bases, leaving 6 bases not matched to a gene. CDR3 region: CASSEGQGIYNEQFF. The CDR3 coding sequence is TGTGCCAGCAGTGAGGGACAGGGGATTTATAATGAGCAGTTCTTC. Looking up the rest from reference TRBV2 and TRBJ2-1 gives the full variable domain: EPEVTQTPSHQVTQMGQEVILRCVPISNHLYFYWYRQILGQKVEFLVSFYNNEISEKSEIFDDQFSVERPDGSNFTLKIRSTKLEDSAMYFCASSEGQGIYNEQFFGPGTRLTVL.

The chain uses TRBV6-1 and TRBJ2-2; 7 bases agree with TRBD1. The CDR3 consists of 15 residues. J was trimmed by 3 bases and V by 6 bases; bases with no gene match: 7. The germline CDR1 and CDR2 sequences are MNHNS and SASEGT. CDR3 residues: CASRRPGGDTGELFF. CDR3 DNA sequence: TGTGCCAGCAGGAGGCCAGGGGGTGACACCGGGGAGCTGTTTTTT.

This sequence joins TRBV2 and TRBJ2-7, with a possible D match to TRBD1 (6 bases). The germline V and J ends were trimmed by 5 bases and 5 bases, with 13 bases remaining between them. From germline, CDR1 is SNHLY and CDR2 FYNNEI. The CDR3 extends over 13 amino acids. CDR3 sequence: CASSRDTTDEQYF. The CDR3 DNA sequence: TGTGCCAGCAGTAGGGACACGACGGACGAGCAGTACTTC.

The genes are TRBV28 and TRBJ1-2; no reliable D call. CDR1 MDHEN and CDR2 SYDVKM come from the germline V gene. V lost 2 bases and J 6 bases, leaving 13 bases between the germline ends. The CDR3 has 14 residues. The CDR3 DNA follows: TGTGCCAGCAGTTTACATCGCCTGGTAGATGGCTACACCTTC. Translating it yields CASSLHRLVDGYTF.

The chain joins TRBV30 to TRBJ1-4; tentative D call: TRBD1 (5 bases). Trimming removed 2 bases from V and 7 bases from J, with 14 bases in between. The CDR3 has 14 residues. The germline gives CDR1 GTSNPN, CDR2 SVGIG (reference sequence). CDR3 loop: CAWSYRPESEKLFF. The CDR3 DNA reads TGTGCCTGGAGTTACAGGCCCGAAAGTGAAAAACTGTTTTTT.

This sequence joins TRBV29-1 and TRBJ1-2, with TRBD1 matching over 7 bases. This CDR3 comprises 14 residues. CDR1 and CDR2 from the germline V gene are SQVTM and ANQGSEA. Trimming removed 2 bases from V and 7 bases from J; junction bases left unmatched: 10. The CDR3 reads CSVEQGVGYSGYTF. CDR3 in DNA: TGCAGCGTTGAACAGGGGGTAGGGTATAGTGGCTACACCTTC.

The rearrangement uses TRBV5-1 and TRBJ1-2, with 7 bases lining up with TRBD1. The CDR3 contains 14 residues. Trimming removed 0 bases from V and 7 bases from J; junction bases left unmatched: 6. Germline-derived CDR1 and CDR2 are SGHRS and YFSETQ. CDR3: CASSLEGGAGGYTF. CDR3 nucleotide sequence: TGCGCCAGCAGCTTGGAAGGGGGCGCCGGTGGCTACACCTTC.

The chain uses TRBV11-2 and TRBJ2-3, with D hard to call. CDR1 and CDR2 (germline): SGHAT, FQNNGV. The CDR3 covers 13 residues. With 1 base removed from V and 4 bases from J, the gap between germline ends came to 6 bases. The DNA for the CDR3 is TGTGCCAGCAGCTTAGGGCCCGCAGATACGCAGTATTTT. It encodes CASSLGPADTQYF.

This clone appeared a few times. The rearrangement joins TRBV19 to TRBJ1-2; D remains unclear. Trimming removed 5 bases at V and 4 bases at J, with 32 bases between. Germline V lookup: CDR1 LNHDA, CDR2 SQIVND (reference sequence). The CDR3 spans 20 residues. The CDR3 protein is CASSSLESGGGMRSGYGYTF. The CDR3 nucleotides read TGTGCCAGTAGTTCCCTCGAAAGCGGAGGCGGTATGCGGTCAGGCTATGGCTACACCTTC.

Concerning this clone itself: Compared with germline, one end of the junction differs, possibly owing to a read error. The V and J genes are TRBV19 and TRBJ2-7; TRBD1 is a possible D gene (6 bases). The CDR3 has 16 residues. Germline V lookup: CDR1 LNHDA, CDR2 SQIVND (reference sequence). CDR3 DNA: TGTGTCAGTCAAGGGGCAGGGGAGTCCCTCTCCTACGAGCAGTACTTC. It encodes CVSQGAGESLSYEQYF.

CDR3 amino acids: CASSLLQGGGTEAFF. CDR3 sequence (DNA): TGTGCCAGCAGCTTACTTCAGGGGGGTGGCACTGAAGCTTTCTTT. The V call is TRBV7-9, the J call TRBJ1-1; 7 bases align to TRBD1. Trimming cost V 2 bases and J 4 bases; bases outside gene matches: 7. The CDR3 is 15 amino acids. Germline-derived CDR1 and CDR2 are SEHNR and FQNEAQ (reference sequence). Drawing the rest from reference TRBV7-9 and TRBJ1-1, the complete variable domain is DTGVSQNPRHKITKRGQNVTFRCDPISEHNRLYWYRQTLGQGPEFLTYFQNEAQLEKSRLLSDRFSAERPKGSFSTLEIQRTEQGDSAMYLCASSLLQGGGTEAFFGQGTRLTVV.

This clone has only one observation. The V gene is TRBV9, the J gene TRBJ1-6, with TRBD1 matching over 10 bases. This CDR3 comprises 15 residues. Germline V gives CDR1 SGDLS, CDR2 YYNGEE. Trimming removed 0 bases from V and 9 bases from J; junction bases left unmatched: 3. CDR3 nucleotide sequence: TGTGCCAGCAGCGTAGCTGGGACAGGGGTTTCACCCCTCCACTTT. This codes for CASSVAGTGVSPLHF.

CDR3 nucleotides: TGTGCCAGCAGCGTAGAGTGGGGGGGCTCCTACGAGCAGTACTTC. Its protein is CASSVEWGGSYEQYF. J is TRBJ2-7 and V is TRBV9, with 7 bases lining up with TRBD2. The length of the CDR3 is 15 residues. Germline CDR1 and CDR2: SGDLS and YYNGEE. V gave up 0 bases and J gave up 0 bases; unmatched junction bases: 3.

The gene calls are TRBV6-1 and TRBJ1-2, with 7 bases identical to TRBD1. This CDR3 is built from 13 residues. The V and J ends lost 7 bases and 2 bases, in that order; junction bases with no gene match: 4. CDR1 and CDR2 (germline): MNHNS, SASEGT. The CDR3 reads CASKTGRNYGYTF. Here the CDR3 DNA reads TGTGCCAGCAAGACAGGGCGAAACTATGGCTACACCTTC.

The rearrangement uses TRBV10-2 and TRBJ2-3, with 7 bases that match TRBD2. With 5 bases clipped from V and 0 bases from J, the junction kept 2 bases outside the gene matches. The germline CDR1 and CDR2 sequences are WSHSY and SAAADI. CDR3 length: 14 residues. The CDR3 protein is CASSRDYSTDTQYF. CDR3 sequence (DNA): TGCGCCAGCAGTAGGGACTACAGCACAGATACGCAGTATTTT.